The sequence of this TCR beta chain was determined in a study of blood T cell repertoires in COVID-19. With 11 bases clipped from V and 0 bases from J, the junction kept 5 bases outside the gene matches. The germline V gene encodes CDR1 MNHEY and CDR2 SVGAGI. The CDR3 extends over 13 amino acids. Libraries were prepared by immunoSEQ multiplex PCR; TCRdb keeps only in-frame clonotypes and omits some of them. Here the sample spans 85,000 to 95,000 clones, around 72% being singletons. Sequences were obtained from peripheral blood. The sequence was obtained from a woman older than 75 with acute or convalescent COVID-19. The rearrangement joins TRBV6-5 to TRBJ2-5; 8 bases align to TRBD2. CDR3 sequence (DNA): TGTGCCGGAGCGGGGGCCGACCAAGAGACCCAGTACTTC. This codes for CAGAGADQETQYF.